What follows describes a single T cell receptor (beta chain). Study processing details: Cell counts per sample came from amplifying reference gene primers. Sequencing was performed with immunoSEQ multiplex PCR; in TCRdb, only in-frame clones are kept and a portion is missing. That table is the source of V, J and clone size, and D and trimming were worked out from the DNA. Of approximately 350,000 clones in the sample, around nine tenths were seen once. The entry originates in a study of blood T cell repertoires in COVID-19. About the study: Material from acute and convalescent COVID-19 was sourced from the United States, Italy and Spain. T cells, B-cell-depleted T cells, or PBMCs supplied cDNA or gDNA.

After removal of 7 bases from V and 10 bases from J, the junction contained 12 bases not matched to a gene. This CDR3 comprises 15 residues. Germline lookup yields CDR1 SEHNR and CDR2 FQNEAQ (reference sequence). J is TRBJ1-6 and V is TRBV7-9, with TRBD1 matching over 8 bases. Specimen: peripheral blood. This TCR was sampled from a woman younger than 30 who had recovered from COVID-19. CDR3 sequence: CASKPVDRGGSPLHF. In nucleotides, the CDR3 is TGTGCCAGCAAGCCGGTCGACAGGGGAGGCTCACCCCTCCACTTT.